Listed below are T cell receptor beta chains from one sample, sequenced in a study of blood T cells in healthy people across ages. TCRdb processed the 5' RACE reads anew with MiXCR; each CDR3 protein has one entry. Of some 800,000 distinct CDR3 sequences in the sample, around two fifths were seen once. Source material: blood. The receptors were gathered from a man aged 55 to 70 in good health. CDR3s include the opening cysteine and the closing phenylalanine or tryptophan. A D gene is named only where the DNA matches it firmly. Size is stated for part of the rows, as once, few or many counts, or as a class when the clone is expanded.

j_call: TRBJ2-3
clone_size: NA
v_call: TRBV7-2
d_call: TRBD2
cdr3_nt: TGTGCCAGCAGCTTAGCGGCTAGCGGGAACACAGATACGCAGTATTTT
cdr3_aa: CASSLAASGNTDTQYF

j_call: TRBJ2-6
clone_size: few
v_call: TRBV5-6
d_call: NA
cdr3_nt: TGTGCCAGCACACCACAGCCTTCTGGGGCCAACGTCCTGACTTTC
cdr3_aa: CASTPQPSGANVLTF

j_call: TRBJ1-2
clone_size: few
v_call: TRBV20-1
d_call: NA
cdr3_nt: TGCAGTGCTAGAGATCATGTGGAAACCTATGGCTACACCTTC
cdr3_aa: CSARDHVETYGYTF

j_call: TRBJ2-3
clone_size: NA
v_call: TRBV6-6
d_call: NA
cdr3_nt: TGTGCCAGCAGTTACATAAGGACAGATACGCAGTATTTT
cdr3_aa: CASSYIRTDTQYF

j_call: TRBJ2-4
clone_size: once
v_call: TRBV28
d_call: TRBD2
cdr3_nt: TGTGCCAGCAGTCTCCACCTCCCAGGACTAGGGTTGGAGTGCATTCAGTACTTC
cdr3_aa: CASSLHLPGLGLECIQYF

j_call: TRBJ2-7
clone_size: NA
v_call: TRBV12-3/TRBV12-4
d_call: TRBD2
cdr3_nt: TGTGCCAGCAGTCCCATGGGGCGGGGGGACGAGCAGTACTTC
cdr3_aa: CASSPMGRGDEQYF

j_call: TRBJ1-6
clone_size: NA
v_call: TRBV27
d_call: TRBD1
cdr3_nt: TGTGCCAGCAGTCCCGGGACAGGGAGTAGCTCCTATAATTCACCCCTCCACTTT
cdr3_aa: CASSPGTGSSSYNSPLHF

j_call: TRBJ2-3
clone_size: many
v_call: TRBV6-1
d_call: NA
cdr3_nt: TGTGCCAGCAAGACGGGGGCTCCGGGAGATACGCAGTATTTT
cdr3_aa: CASKTGAPGDTQYF

j_call: TRBJ2-7
clone_size: few
v_call: TRBV3-1
d_call: TRBD1
cdr3_nt: TGTGCCAGCAGCCAAGGACCCGGGACAGCATACGAGCAGTACTTC
cdr3_aa: CASSQGPGTAYEQYF

j_call: TRBJ2-1
clone_size: once
v_call: TRBV6-2/TRBV6-3
d_call: TRBD2
cdr3_nt: TGTGCCAGCGCCCCGGGGGGGACCAGCTCCTACAATGAGCAGTTCTTC
cdr3_aa: CASAPGGTSSYNEQFF

j_call: TRBJ2-7
clone_size: once
v_call: TRBV12-3/TRBV12-4
d_call: NA
cdr3_nt: TGTGCCAGCTCCAGGGGGGGGGGCGACGAGCAGTACTTC
cdr3_aa: CASSRGGGDEQYF

j_call: TRBJ2-3
clone_size: NA
v_call: TRBV20-1
d_call: TRBD1
cdr3_nt: TGCAGTGCTAGAGGGGGGACAGGGGTTCCATATACGCAGTATTTT
cdr3_aa: CSARGGTGVPYTQYF

j_call: TRBJ2-1
clone_size: NA
v_call: TRBV4-3
d_call: TRBD2
cdr3_nt: TGCGCCAGCAGCCAAGATACCCCTTCTGGTGGCGGGAGAACCTACAATGAGCAGTTCTTC
cdr3_aa: CASSQDTPSGGGRTYNEQFF

j_call: TRBJ1-5
clone_size: few
v_call: TRBV20-1
d_call: NA
cdr3_nt: TGCAGTGCTAGAGATGCCCGGGTGGGAAGTAGCAATCAGCCCCAGCATTTT
cdr3_aa: CSARDARVGSSNQPQHF

j_call: TRBJ1-2
clone_size: many
v_call: TRBV5-1
d_call: TRBD1
cdr3_nt: TGCGCCAGCAGCTGGACAGGGGGCGACTATGGCTACACCTTC
cdr3_aa: CASSWTGGDYGYTF

j_call: TRBJ2-1
clone_size: NA
v_call: TRBV6-2/TRBV6-3
d_call: TRBD1
cdr3_nt: TGTGCCAGCAGTCTGGGACAGGCCTACCAAGAGACCCAGTTCTTC
cdr3_aa: CASSLGQAYQETQFF

j_call: TRBJ2-7
clone_size: NA
v_call: TRBV4-1
d_call: NA
cdr3_nt: TGCGCCAGCAGCCCGGGTACAGGACAACATTACGAGCAGTACTTC
cdr3_aa: CASSPGTGQHYEQYF

j_call: TRBJ2-3
clone_size: few
v_call: TRBV20-1
d_call: NA
cdr3_nt: TGCAGTGCTCGCCGACAGGTTCTCACAGATACGCAGTATTTT
cdr3_aa: CSARRQVLTDTQYF

j_call: TRBJ2-7
clone_size: NA
v_call: TRBV12-3/TRBV12-4
d_call: NA
cdr3_nt: TGTGCCAGCAGACAAGCGGTTACCTACAATGAGCAGTACTTC
cdr3_aa: CASRQAVTYNEQYF

j_call: TRBJ1-6
clone_size: NA
v_call: TRBV5-1
d_call: NA
cdr3_nt: TGCGCCAGCACCCGTGGGGGGGGAATGGATAATTCACCCCTCCACTTT
cdr3_aa: CASTRGGGMDNSPLHF

j_call: TRBJ1-2
clone_size: NA
v_call: TRBV25-1
d_call: NA
cdr3_nt: TGTGCCAGCAGCCCCGGGAGAGCCGCGGTGGGCTACACCTTC
cdr3_aa: CASSPGRAAVGYTF

j_call: TRBJ2-6
clone_size: NA
v_call: TRBV4-3
d_call: NA
cdr3_nt: TGCGCCAGCAGCCAAGCGTCCCAGGGAATCTCTGGGGCCAACGTCCTGACTTTC
cdr3_aa: CASSQASQGISGANVLTF

j_call: TRBJ2-1
clone_size: many
v_call: TRBV20-1
d_call: TRBD2
cdr3_nt: TGCAGTGCTAGAACCCTATGGGCGATAGCGGGGGGAAGCAATGAGCAGTTCTTC
cdr3_aa: CSARTLWAIAGGSNEQFF

j_call: TRBJ2-5
clone_size: NA
v_call: TRBV6-2/TRBV6-3
d_call: TRBD2
cdr3_nt: TGTGCCAGCAGTTACTCCTCTAGCGGGGTAGAGACCCAGTACTTC
cdr3_aa: CASSYSSSGVETQYF

j_call: TRBJ2-7
clone_size: NA
v_call: TRBV15
d_call: NA
cdr3_nt: TGTGCCACCAGCCGGTCGGTTGGCAGCTCCTACGAGCAGTACTTC
cdr3_aa: CATSRSVGSSYEQYF

j_call: TRBJ2-2
clone_size: NA
v_call: TRBV4-1
d_call: TRBD1
cdr3_nt: TGCGCCAGCAGCCAAGATAGGGGACAGGCAAACACCGGGGAGCTGTTTTTT
cdr3_aa: CASSQDRGQANTGELFF

j_call: TRBJ2-5
clone_size: NA
v_call: TRBV7-2
d_call: TRBD2
cdr3_nt: TGTGCCAGCAGCCCTTATACTAGCGGGGGGGAAGAGACCCAGTACTTC
cdr3_aa: CASSPYTSGGEETQYF

j_call: TRBJ1-1
clone_size: NA
v_call: TRBV12-3/TRBV12-4
d_call: NA
cdr3_nt: TGTGCCAGCAGTTTCAATGGGGGAACTGAAGCTTTCTTT
cdr3_aa: CASSFNGGTEAFF

j_call: TRBJ1-1
clone_size: few
v_call: TRBV11-2
d_call: NA
cdr3_nt: TGTGCCAGCAGCGGAGGGGACAAGGGCACTGAAGCTTTCTTT
cdr3_aa: CASSGGDKGTEAFF